The 21 T cell receptor beta chains presented below share a single source sample, sequenced in a study of Tregs in tolerant kidney transplant recipients. TCRdb keeps only in-frame clones here, not all; method: immunoSEQ multiplex PCR. This sample has about 15,000 clones, with around three quarters found just once. Material: Tregs from blood, obtained before the transplant. The source is a human donor who received a combined kidney and bone marrow transplant.

The chain recombines TRBV11-2 with TRBJ2-7, with D perhaps matching TRBD2 (5 bases). The germline V gene encodes CDR1 SGHAT and CDR2 FQNNGV. CDR3 length equals 13 residues. V dropped 5 bases and J dropped 3 bases, with 11 bases sitting between them. The CDR3 reads CASSRGLIYEQYF. In DNA form, the CDR3 reads TGTGCCAGCAGCCGAGGACTGATCTACGAGCAGTACTTC.

This clone has more than one count but fewer than ten. This sequence joins TRBV5-4 and TRBJ2-7, with TRBD2 matching over 9 bases. The V gene end was trimmed by 6 bases and the J gene end by 4 bases; junction bases not matched to a gene: 5. The V gene's germline CDR1 is SGHNT and CDR2 YYREEE (reference sequence). There are 13 residues in the CDR3. Written as DNA, the CDR3 is TGTGCCAGCACTTCTAGCGGGGATTACGAGCAGTACTTC. As protein: CASTSSGDYEQYF.

The chain joins TRBV7-9 to TRBJ2-3; possibly TRBD1 for D (6 bases). This CDR3 region has 15 residues. Germline CDR1 SEHNR, CDR2 FQNEAQ (reference sequence). The germline V and J ends were trimmed by 5 bases and 2 bases, with 14 bases remaining between them. The CDR3 loop reads CASSPTGHTTDTQYF. CDR3 DNA sequence: TGTGCCAGCAGCCCTACGGGACACACCACAGATACGCAGTATTTT.

This clone was observed a few times. The chain couples TRBV19 to TRBJ2-7, with D possibly being TRBD1 (5 bases). Germline-derived CDR1 and CDR2 are LNHDA and SQIVND (reference sequence). The CDR3 totals 13 residues. V was shortened by 4 bases and J by 4 bases, with 11 bases between the two germline ends. This chain's CDR3 is CASSRPDSYEQYF. CDR3 sequence (DNA): TGTGCCAGTAGTAGACCCGACAGTTACGAGCAGTACTTC.

The chain recombines TRBV6-6 with TRBJ1-1; 8 bases fit TRBD1. The V gene end was trimmed by 5 bases and the J gene end by 2 bases; junction bases not matched to a gene: 1. The CDR3 is 13 residues long. Germline V gives CDR1 MNHNY, CDR2 SVGAGI (reference sequence). CDR3 protein: CASSDRGNTEAFF. CDR3 coding DNA: TGTGCCAGCAGTGACAGGGGTAACACTGAAGCTTTCTTT.

V and J are TRBV6-1 and TRBJ1-6; TRBD1 matches 10 bases. This CDR3 comprises 14 residues. V gave up 6 bases and J gave up 8 bases; unmatched junction bases: 4. From germline, CDR1 is MNHNS and CDR2 SASEGT. CDR3 region: CASRAGTGDSPLHF. In DNA, the CDR3 is TGTGCCAGCAGAGCCGGGACAGGGGATTCACCCCTCCACTTT.

J is TRBJ2-2 and V is TRBV30, with D perhaps TRBD2 (5 bases). This CDR3 is 15 amino acids long. Trimming took off 3 bases at V and 1 base at J, with 12 bases between the two ends. The germline V gene has CDR1 GTSNPN and CDR2 SVGIG (reference sequence). DNA of the CDR3: TGTGCCTGGAGGTTAGGTGGAGGGAACACCGGGGAGCTGTTTTTT. Its protein product is CAWRLGGGNTGELFF.

V is TRBV12-5 and J is TRBJ1-3; no definite D call. Germline V gene data show CDR1 as LGHNT and CDR2 as FRNRAP. CDR3 length: 15 amino acids. Trimming shortened V by 1 base and J by 0 bases, and 7 bases separated the two germline ends. CDR3 loop: CASGLAPGSGNTIYF. The CDR3 DNA sequence: TGTGCTAGTGGTTTGGCCCCGGGCTCTGGAAACACCATATATTTT. Full variable domain (rest looked up from reference TRBV12-5 and TRBJ1-3): DARVTQTPRHKVTEMGQEVTMRCQPILGHNTVFWYRQTMMQGLELLAYFRNRAPLDDSGMPKDRFSAEMPDATLATLKIQPSEPRDSAVYFCASGLAPGSGNTIYFGEGSWLTVV.

The chain joins TRBV6-6 to TRBJ1-5; weak D call: TRBD1 (5 bases). V was pared by 6 bases and J by 4 bases, with 13 bases between. The CDR3 is 14 residues long. Germline V gene data show CDR1 as MNHNY and CDR2 as SVGAGI (reference sequence). The CDR3 DNA reads TGTGCCAGCAGGGAGGGACTGGATAATCAGCCCCAGCATTTT. This encodes CASREGLDNQPQHF.

V gene TRBV5-1 combines with J gene TRBJ2-3; 11 nucleotides match TRBD2. The germline V gene encodes CDR1 SGHRS and CDR2 YFSETQ. The CDR3 is made up of 16 amino acids. J gave up 5 bases and V 0 bases, and 5 bases lay outside the gene matches. CDR3 sequence (DNA): TGCGCCAGCAGCTTGGTCCTAGCGGGGGGTGGAGATACGCAGTATTTT. It yields the protein CASSLVLAGGGDTQYF.

V gene TRBV5-4 combines with J gene TRBJ1-2, with 9 bases identical to TRBD1. Trimming cost V 1 base and J 7 bases; bases outside gene matches: 5. The CDR3 is made up of 14 amino acids. CDR1 and CDR2 from the germline V gene are SGHNT and YYREEE (reference sequence). The CDR3 protein is CASSLTTGGGGYTF. The CDR3, as DNA: TGTGCCAGCAGCTTGACGACAGGGGGAGGTGGCTACACCTTC.

The chain has TRBV14 and TRBJ2-7; 7 bases line up with TRBD2. CDR3 size: 15 residues. Losses at the gene ends were 4 bases for V and 0 bases for J; bases not matched to a gene: 6. Per the germline V gene, CDR1 is SGHDN and CDR2 is FVKESK. Here the CDR3 DNA reads TGTGCCAGCAGCCGCGCGGGGGACTTCTCCTACGAGCAGTACTTC. This gives the protein CASSRAGDFSYEQYF.

The chain links TRBV28 to TRBJ1-5, with D unclear. Germline V gene sequence: CDR1 MDHEN, CDR2 SYDVKM. This CDR3 contains 12 residues. Trimming shortened V by 6 bases and J by 0 bases, and 3 bases separated the two germline ends. The CDR3: CASRYSNQPQHF. The DNA of the CDR3 is TGTGCCAGCAGGTATAGCAATCAGCCCCAGCATTTT. The entire variable domain, with the rest obtained from reference TRBV28 and TRBJ1-5, is as follows: DVKVTQSSRYLVKRTGEKVFLECVQDMDHENMFWYRQDPGLGLRLIYFSYDVKMKEKGDIPEGYSVSREKKERFSLILESASTNQTSMYLCASRYSNQPQHFGDGTRLSIL.

This chain links TRBV27 with TRBJ2-3, with a tentative D call TRBD2 (6 bases). V was clipped by 5 bases and J by 11 bases, with 17 bases between them. The CDR3 is made up of 13 amino acids. Germline-derived CDR1 and CDR2 are MNHEY and SMNVEV (reference sequence). The CDR3 spells CASSTGDLLGQYF. The CDR3 DNA follows: TGTGCCAGCAGTACGGGGGACCTCTTGGGGCAGTATTTT.

This rearrangement joins TRBV6-1 to TRBJ2-3, with D unresolved. CDR3 size: 13 residues. The V and J ends lost 6 bases and 2 bases respectively, with 9 bases between them. CDR1 is MNHNS and CDR2 is SASEGT in the germline V gene. CDR3 sequence: CASRELYTDTQYF. DNA for the CDR3: TGTGCCAGCAGGGAGCTTTACACAGATACGCAGTATTTT.

The sample holds one count of this clone. In DNA, the CDR3 is TGTGCCAGCAGTCGAGGGGGTGGGGCCCAAGAGACCCAGTACTTC. As protein: CASSRGGGAQETQYF. The gene calls are TRBV5-4 and TRBJ2-5, with TRBD1 as a possible D gene (6 bases). Trimming took off 5 bases at V and 1 base at J, with 15 bases between the two ends. The CDR3 has 15 amino acids. CDR1 SGHNT and CDR2 YYREEE come from the germline V gene (reference sequence).

The chain uses TRBV11-2 and TRBJ2-6; a weak D match, TRBD2 (5 bases). Between the trimmed V and J ends, which lost 6 bases and 0 bases, there was a span of 15 bases. Germline loops: CDR1 SGHAT, CDR2 FQNNGV. This CDR3 is 17 amino acids long. For the CDR3, the DNA is TGTGCCAGCAGTTTTAGCCGCAGCGGCTCTGGGGCCAACGTCCTGACTTTC. It is translated as CASSFSRSGSGANVLTF.

The CDR3 DNA reads as TGTGCCATCAGTCACGGGACTAGCTTCGGTGAGCAGTTCTTC. It codes for CAISHGTSFGEQFF. The chain combines TRBV10-3 with TRBJ2-1, with 9 bases matching TRBD2. The CDR3 length is 14 residues. CDR1 and CDR2 (germline): ENHRY, SYGVKD. Trimming at V came to 5 bases and at J to 9 bases, leaving 8 bases not matched to a gene.

The count of this clone is one. This chain links TRBV10-3 with TRBJ2-5; maybe TRBD1 (5 bases). Trimming removed 2 bases from V and 5 bases from J, with 6 bases in between. The CDR3 totals 12 residues. The germline gives CDR1 ENHRY, CDR2 SYGVKD. The CDR3 loop reads CAISEPGETQYF. DNA for the CDR3: TGTGCCATCAGTGAGCCAGGGGAGACCCAGTACTTC.

The rearrangement links TRBV10-2 to TRBJ2-7; no definite D call. Germline CDR1 and CDR2: WSHSY and SAAADI. The ends were cut back, 7 bases at V and 0 bases at J, with 4 bases in the middle. This CDR3 spans 11 amino acids. The CDR3 is CASTYSYEQYF. CDR3 DNA sequence: TGCGCCAGCACTTACTCCTACGAGCAGTACTTC.

The CDR3 reads CASSLVLTGVTEAFF. The CDR3 nucleotides read TGTGCCAGCAGCTTAGTACTTACAGGGGTGACTGAAGCTTTCTTT. The chain employs TRBV7-2 and TRBJ1-1, with 7 bases that match TRBD1. Germline V lookup: CDR1 SGHTA, CDR2 FQGNSA. The CDR3 spans 15 residues. With V trimmed by 1 base and J by 5 bases, 7 bases remained unmatched.